This T cell receptor beta chain was sequenced during a study of T-cell memory formation after mild COVID-19 (dated by TCRdb to about 2021). As for the study more broadly: TCR sequence clusters from the two donors were found to be largely donor specific. In a couple of donors, T-cell clones that expanded and contracted after mild COVID-19 were tracked by sequencing TCRalpha and TCRbeta repertoires over time. Two young, previously healthy adult volunteers, one female and one male, were included in the cohort. What the work shows at the level of the full study, not this receptor alone: Only two mild cases were covered by the study, and larger cohorts that include severe cases with pre-infection samples were considered necessary. Contracting CD4+ clones were found mainly in CM and EM memory subsets, while CD8+ clones were enriched in EMRA. Some responding clones were found in pre-infection memory, which suggests that pre-existing cross-reactive memory T cells took part in the SARS-CoV-2 response. Clones contracting from day 15 to 85 had balanced CD4/CD8 phenotypes, while a second wave expanding from day 15 to 37 was biased towards CD4+. Whether the second-wave clones peaking on day 37 were SARS-CoV-2 specific was not confirmed.

These reads were obtained on an Illumina NovaSeq 6000. Using 5'RACE with constant-segment primers, TCRalpha and TCRbeta cDNA libraries were constructed, with sample barcodes and unique molecular identifiers added in the process. RNA was extracted from every sample with Trizol reagent. Libraries were amplified in two PCR steps, with a second sample barcode and Illumina TruSeq adapters added in the second step. Libraries were sequenced on an Illumina NovaSeq with 2 x 150 bp paired-end reads. The authors' pipeline ran thus. Reads were demultiplexed and collapsed into UMI-guided consensus sequences with migec v1.2.7. With mixcr v2.1.11, UMI consensuses were aligned to TRA and TRB V and J templates and assembled into clonotypes. Clonotypes were classified as expanded or contracted when called significant by both edgeR and NoisET, with noise models trained on biological replicates. For edgeR calls, the cutoffs were a false discovery rate-adjusted p below 0.01 and a log2 fold-change threshold of 1. As an exploratory analysis of dynamics, PCA with hierarchical clustering was applied to max-normalized trajectories of the 1000 most abundant clonotypes. The CD4 or CD8 phenotype of responding clones was assigned using the separately sequenced CD4+ and CD8+ repertoires. The public reads were run again by TCRdb, first through fastp at Q25 and then through MiXCR, and only productive beta chains were kept. Each entry merges the rows of one CDR3 protein and shows their most common DNA and genes. It is TCRdb's table, rather than the study itself, that gives the V and J calls and clone size. Counted in this sample were about 110,000 distinct CDR3 sequences; roughly an eighth of them appeared once. Of the sample, roughly 30% falls within the top ten clones.

V is reduced by 3 bases and J by 7 bases, leaving a spacing of 15 bases between them. In the germline V gene, CDR1 corresponds to MGHRA and CDR2 to YSYEKL. Spanning cysteine to phenylalanine, the CDR3 consists of 14 amino acids. Only CDR3 DNA remains: 42 bases, in frame from the first base. As to this clonotype: Its antigen is not yet known. Nothing much larger sits one base from this clone, and base qualities are not available.

Ficoll-Paque density gradient centrifugation was used to isolate PBMCs. The clonotype comes from an adult woman who had mild COVID-19 (a few samples of this study predate the infection). The sample titles of this study are shuffled in the database, so cell type and time point are left out; the donor was told from shared clones. The V gene is TRBV4-1 and the J gene is TRBJ1-2; perhaps TRBD1 is the D gene, with 6 bases matching. The specimen sequenced was PBMCs or a T cell subset sorted from them (not recorded which). The DNA is TGCGCCAGCAGCCACCTACAGGGTGAGGGTGGCTACACCTTC. It translates to CASSHLQGEGGYTF.